The subject of this entry is one T cell receptor beta chain. The record originates from a study of blood T cell repertoires in COVID-19. Some clones are missing from TCRdb's copy, which holds only in-frame ones; the method was immunoSEQ multiplex PCR. Of about 110,000 clones detected, over 65% appear once; the ten largest clones hold about 1.8%. The germline gives CDR1 SGDLS, CDR2 YYNGEE. The length of the CDR3 is 16 residues. After removal of 0 bases from V and 4 bases from J, the junction contained 6 bases not matched to a gene. This TCR was recovered from a woman between 40 and 55 years old with acute or convalescent COVID-19. Sequencing was carried out using peripheral blood. The chain links TRBV9 to TRBJ1-5; 8 bases fit TRBD1. CDR3 in amino acids: CASSVGPDRENQPQHF. The CDR3 DNA is TGTGCCAGCAGCGTAGGCCCGGACAGGGAGAATCAGCCCCAGCATTTT.